Listed below are T cell receptor beta chains from one sample, sequenced in a study of control samples from healthy donors and cancer patients. Profiled with immunoSEQ multiplex PCR; TCRdb holds only in-frame clones, not every one. This table holds around 50,000 clones, around 90% found once. The sequenced material came from PBMCs. The receptors were gathered from a middle-aged man with colorectal cancer. Both conserved end residues are part of each CDR3. A D gene is named only where the DNA matches it firmly. Clone size is not always given. Where it is, it says once, few, many or a class for expanded clones.

CDR3aa: CASSQVRDNYEQYF
CDR3nt: TGTGCCAGCAGCCAGGTCCGGGACAACTACGAGCAGTACTTC
abundance: -
d_gene: -
j_gene: TRBJ2-7
v_gene: TRBV3-1/TRBV3-2

CDR3aa: CASSLDGWETQYF
CDR3nt: TGTGCCAGCAGCTTAGACGGTTGGGAGACCCAGTACTTC
abundance: -
d_gene: -
j_gene: TRBJ2-5
v_gene: TRBV7-2

CDR3aa: CASSQDIPGGAGGELFF
CDR3nt: TGCGCCAGCAGCCAAGACATTCCAGGAGGGGCCGGCGGGGAGCTGTTTTTT
abundance: -
d_gene: -
j_gene: TRBJ2-2
v_gene: TRBV4-3

CDR3aa: CASRPTSGSSYNEQFF
CDR3nt: TGTGCCAGCAGACCGACTAGCGGCAGCTCCTACAATGAGCAGTTCTTC
abundance: -
d_gene: TRBD2
j_gene: TRBJ2-1
v_gene: TRBV11-3

CDR3aa: CASSLTPDSPYEQYF
CDR3nt: TGCGCCAGCAGCTTGACCCCCGACAGCCCCTACGAGCAGTACTTC
abundance: -
d_gene: -
j_gene: TRBJ2-7
v_gene: TRBV5-1

CDR3aa: CSAMGWDASFF
CDR3nt: TGCAGTGCTATGGGTTGGGACGCCTCGTTCTTC
abundance: once
d_gene: -
j_gene: TRBJ2-1
v_gene: TRBV20-1

CDR3aa: CASSYSSGEDYGYTF
CDR3nt: TGTGCCAGCAGTTACTCGTCAGGGGAAGACTATGGCTACACCTTC
abundance: few
d_gene: -
j_gene: TRBJ1-2
v_gene: TRBV6-5

CDR3aa: CASSLDRASQYF
CDR3nt: TGTGCCAGCAGCCTGGACAGGGCATCGCAGTACTTC
abundance: -
d_gene: TRBD1
j_gene: TRBJ2-7
v_gene: TRBV11-3

CDR3aa: CASSFGIANEQFF
CDR3nt: TGTGCCAGCAGCTTCGGGATAGCCAATGAGCAGTTCTTC
abundance: -
d_gene: -
j_gene: TRBJ2-1
v_gene: TRBV27

CDR3aa: CASSLSLDYEQYF
CDR3nt: TGTGCCAGCAGCCTATCCCTCGATTACGAGCAGTACTTC
abundance: -
d_gene: -
j_gene: TRBJ2-7
v_gene: TRBV3-1/TRBV3-2

CDR3aa: CASSLGSGNTGELFF
CDR3nt: TGTGCCAGCAGCTTGGGGTCCGGGAACACCGGGGAGCTGTTTTTT
abundance: -
d_gene: -
j_gene: TRBJ2-2
v_gene: TRBV5-5

CDR3aa: CASSQRVTYYEQYF
CDR3nt: TGTGCCAGCAGCCAACGTGTCACCTATTACGAGCAGTACTTC
abundance: -
d_gene: -
j_gene: TRBJ2-7
v_gene: TRBV3-1/TRBV3-2